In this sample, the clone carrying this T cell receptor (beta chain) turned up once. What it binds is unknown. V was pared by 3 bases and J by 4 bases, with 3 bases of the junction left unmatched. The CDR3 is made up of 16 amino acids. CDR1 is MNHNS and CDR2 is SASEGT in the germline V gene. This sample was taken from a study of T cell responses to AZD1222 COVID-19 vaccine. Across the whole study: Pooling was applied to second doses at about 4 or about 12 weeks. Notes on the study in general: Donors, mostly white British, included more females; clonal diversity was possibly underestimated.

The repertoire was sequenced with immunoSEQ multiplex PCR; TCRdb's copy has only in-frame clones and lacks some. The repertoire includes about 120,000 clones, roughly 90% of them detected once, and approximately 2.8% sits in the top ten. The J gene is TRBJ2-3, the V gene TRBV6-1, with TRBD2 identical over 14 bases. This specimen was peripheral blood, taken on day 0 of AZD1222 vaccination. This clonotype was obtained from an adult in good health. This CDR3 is CASSDPGLAGADTQYF. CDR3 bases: TGTGCCAGCAGTGACCCGGGACTAGCGGGAGCAGATACGCAGTATTTT.